These T cell receptor beta chains were read from a single sample in a study of patients and donors after allogeneic stem cell transplantation. TCRdb fed the RT-PCR reads into MiXCR, producing one record per CDR3 protein. The data contain a few hundred thousand distinct CDR3 sequences, roughly 38% of them singletons. Material for sequencing was blood, either unsorted or a sorted T cell fraction (not recorded which). The source is a human donor who was either an allogeneic HSCT recipient or a stem cell or donor lymphocyte infusion donor (not recorded which). It is not recorded whose cells these are; they may come from a transplant donor. Both conserved end residues are part of each CDR3. The D gene is left open where the match is weak. Size is stated for part of the rows, as once, few or many counts, or as a class when the clone is expanded.

>TRBJ2-1|TRBD2|TRBV18|-
TGTGCCAGCTCACCCGGGACTATTTACAATGAGCAGTTCTTC
CASSPGTIYNEQFF
>TRBJ2-7|TRBD2|TRBV28|-
TGTGCCAGCACCCGAGGGAGGGAATACGAGCAGTACTTC
CASTRGREYEQYF
>TRBJ2-3|-|TRBV7-9|many
TGTGCCAGCAGCTCAACATGGGAGCCTTGGGCAGATACGCAGTATTTT
CASSSTWEPWADTQYF
>TRBJ1-4|-|TRBV4-1|-
TGCGCCAGCAGCCATAAGACGGGGGGGGAAAAACTGTTTTTT
CASSHKTGGEKLFF
>TRBJ1-5|-|TRBV29-1|-
TGCAGCGTCAAAAGTCGGGGGGCGGATCAGCCCCAGCATTTT
CSVKSRGADQPQHF
>TRBJ2-6|-|TRBV12-3/TRBV12-4|-
TGTGCCAGCAGTTTTCGCAGGGCCAACGTCCTGACTTTC
CASSFRRANVLTF
>TRBJ1-6|-|TRBV7-9|-
TGTGCCAGCAGCTTAGTTACAGGGTACTCACCCCTCCACTTT
CASSLVTGYSPLHF
>TRBJ1-2|-|TRBV18|few
TGTGCCAGCTCAGCCCAGGGTGGATCGGCTAACTATGGCTACACCTTC
CASSAQGGSANYGYTF
>TRBJ2-7|-|TRBV20-1|-
TGCAGTGCTAGAGGTTTTTCTAGCCTCTACGAGCAGTACTTC
CSARGFSSLYEQYF
>TRBJ2-5|TRBD2|TRBV6-5|few
TGTGCCAGCAGTTACTCGAGACTAGCGGGGGGGCGAGAGACCCAGTACTTC
CASSYSRLAGGRETQYF
>TRBJ2-3|TRBD2|TRBV7-3|-
TGTGCCAGCAGCTTAGCTGGGCCTGGACTAGGAGATACGCAGTATTTT
CASSLAGPGLGDTQYF
>TRBJ1-3|TRBD1|TRBV10-3|-
TGTGCCATCATGTCGACAGGGCCCAGCTCTGGAAACACCATATATTTT
CAIMSTGPSSGNTIYF
>TRBJ1-3|TRBD1|TRBV27|few
TGTGCCAGCAGTTCCTTAGGGGGCGTAGACACCATATATTTT
CASSSLGGVDTIYF
>TRBJ1-1|-|TRBV15|few
TGTGCCACCAGCCCCAATCAGGAAAGGGCTTTCTTT
CATSPNQERAFF
>TRBJ1-1|-|TRBV4-1|-
TGCGCCAGCAGCCAAGGGGATTACACTGAAGCTTTCTTT
CASSQGDYTEAFF
>TRBJ2-1|TRBD1|TRBV4-3|few
TGCGCCAGCAGCCAATATGGGGCGGGACAGGGATACAATGAGCAGTTCTTC
CASSQYGAGQGYNEQFF
>TRBJ2-2|-|TRBV7-7|-
TGTGCCAGCAGCCCCTTTCCAATGGACAGGGAGCTGTTTTTT
CASSPFPMDRELFF
>TRBJ2-1|TRBD2|TRBV25-1|-
TGTGCCAGCAGTGAGTATGCCCGGGAGGGGCATGAGCAGTTCTTC
CASSEYAREGHEQFF
>TRBJ2-5|-|TRBV29-1|-
TGCAGCGTTGATGCGACAGGCAGGTACCAAGAGACCCAGTACTTC
CSVDATGRYQETQYF
>TRBJ2-1|TRBD2|TRBV4-3|few
TGCGCCAGCAGCCAGGGACTAGCGGACCGATACAATGAGCAGTTCTTC
CASSQGLADRYNEQFF
>TRBJ2-3|-|TRBV5-1|many
TGCGCCAGCAGCCCAAACGGCAAGCTACGAACAGATACGCAGTATTTT
CASSPNGKLRTDTQYF
>TRBJ2-3|-|TRBV2|-
TGTGCCAGCAGTGATTTCAAGGGGCCGTTGGATACGCAGTATTTT
CASSDFKGPLDTQYF
>TRBJ1-2|TRBD1|TRBV29-1|few
TGCAGCGTTGCCGTCAGACAGGGCTATGGCTACACCTTC
CSVAVRQGYGYTF
>TRBJ1-1|-|TRBV19|-
TGTGCCAGTGCAACAGGGCCCACTGAAGCTTTCTTT
CASATGPTEAFF
>TRBJ1-5|-|TRBV7-2|few
TGTGCCAGCAGCCCAGCGGGTCTTGGGACTCAGCCCCAGCATTTT
CASSPAGLGTQPQHF
>TRBJ1-1|-|TRBV27|-
TGTGCCAGCAGTTTTCGGGGCAGCAAAATGAACACTGAAGCTTTCTTT
CASSFRGSKMNTEAFF
>TRBJ2-2|TRBD1|TRBV10-2|-
TGCGCCAGCAGTGTCGACAGGGGCGGGGAGCTGTTTTTT
CASSVDRGGELFF
>TRBJ2-3|-|TRBV5-6|-
TGTGCCAGCAGCCCCGTCAATAGCGAGGGCGATACGCAGTATTTT
CASSPVNSEGDTQYF
>TRBJ1-1|-|TRBV20-1|-
TGCAGTGCCCCCCCCGGGACACCACGTAAAGGAGCTTTCTTT
CSAPPGTPRKGAFF